The following is a T cell receptor (beta chain) sequence with its context. Its cognate antigen is unknown. The data originate from a study of T-cell memory formation after mild COVID-19. Study-level points and caveats: The study found balanced CD4/CD8 in clones contracting day 15 to 85 and a CD4+ lean in later expanders.

Trimming cost V 4 bases and J 5 bases, with 12 bases left between them. Germline CDR1 SGDLS, CDR2 YYNGEE. This CDR3 has 13 residues. 5'RACE with constant-segment primers yielded barcoded, UMI-tagged TCR alpha and TCR beta cDNA libraries. TCRdb reprocessed the 5' RACE reads via MiXCR and lists one record per CDR3 protein. Here the sample spans approximately 210,000 distinct CDR3 sequences, roughly 10% being singletons. This receptor was obtained from a man younger than 35 who had mild COVID-19 (a few samples of this study predate the infection). Cell type and time point are not known. What was sequenced was PBMCs or a T cell subset sorted from them (not recorded which). The rearrangement links TRBV9 to TRBJ2-5; D call uncertain. The CDR3 DNA sequence: TGTGCCAGCAGCCCGAGACTGGGGGAGACCCAGTACTTC. Translating gives CASSPRLGETQYF.